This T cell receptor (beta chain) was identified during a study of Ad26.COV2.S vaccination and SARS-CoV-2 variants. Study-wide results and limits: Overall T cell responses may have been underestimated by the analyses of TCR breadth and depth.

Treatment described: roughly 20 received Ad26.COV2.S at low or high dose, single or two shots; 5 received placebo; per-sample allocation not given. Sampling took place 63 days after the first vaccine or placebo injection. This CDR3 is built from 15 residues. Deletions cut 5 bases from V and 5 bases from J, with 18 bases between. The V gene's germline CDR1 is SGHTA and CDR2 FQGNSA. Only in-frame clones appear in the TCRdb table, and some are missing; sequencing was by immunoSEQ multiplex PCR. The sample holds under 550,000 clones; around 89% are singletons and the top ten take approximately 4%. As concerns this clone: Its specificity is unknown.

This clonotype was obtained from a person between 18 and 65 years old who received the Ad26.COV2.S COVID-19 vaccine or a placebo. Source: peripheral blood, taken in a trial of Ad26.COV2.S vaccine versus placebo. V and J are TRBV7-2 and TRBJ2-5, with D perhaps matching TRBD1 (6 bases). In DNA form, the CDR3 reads TGTGCCAGCAGCCCAGACCGAAGGGGGATCGAGACCCAGTACTTC. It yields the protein CASSPDRRGIETQYF.